The present TCR beta chain was sequenced within a study of blood T cell repertoires in COVID-19. The overall study: Both acute and convalescent COVID-19 samples were obtained from the United States, Italy and Spain. T cells, B-cell-depleted T cells, or PBMCs provided the cDNA or gDNA that served as material.

The V segment lost 5 bases and the J segment 6 bases; nucleotides outside the gene matches: 14. The CDR3 contains 17 residues. Germline V gene lookup returns CDR1 MNHEY and CDR2 SMNVEV (reference sequence). Original methodology: From reference gene primer amplification, estimates of nucleated cell counts were derived. The data were produced by immunoSEQ multiplex PCR, yet TCRdb's version contains in-frame clones alone and is incomplete. That table is the source of V, J and clone size, and D and trimming were worked out from the DNA. This table has 200,000 or so clones, roughly four fifths appearing once.

This receptor was obtained from a woman in her twenties or thirties with acute or convalescent COVID-19. V gene TRBV27 combines with J gene TRBJ2-3, with 10 bases identical to TRBD1. The sequenced material came from peripheral blood. CDR3 nucleotides: TGTGCCAGCAGTCTTCGGTGGACAGGGGGGAACGCGGATACGCAGTATTTT. Its translation is CASSLRWTGGNADTQYF.